A single sample is the source of the 28 T cell receptor beta chains below, sequenced in a study of blood T cell repertoires in COVID-19. Sequencing used immunoSEQ multiplex PCR; TCRdb keeps in-frame clones, though not all of them. The sample holds fewer than 400,000 clones, about 85% seen once. The sequenced material came from peripheral blood. The receptors here all came from a woman younger than 35 with acute or convalescent COVID-19.

In its sample, this clone was seen once. The rearrangement links TRBV5-1 to TRBJ1-2; TRBD1 aligns across 7 bases. Germline V gene lookup returns CDR1 SGHRS and CDR2 YFSETQ. Trimming took 4 bases from V and 0 from J; bases not matched to a gene: 6. The CDR3 covers 15 residues. The CDR3 DNA is TGCGCCAGCAGCCTCGGGACAGACACTAACTATGGCTACACCTTC. It encodes CASSLGTDTNYGYTF.

The rearrangement uses TRBV10-3 and TRBJ1-6; D not resolved. This CDR3 has 13 amino acids. V dropped 6 bases and J dropped 7 bases, with 10 bases sitting between them. The germline gives CDR1 ENHRY, CDR2 SYGVKD. CDR3 in amino acids: CAISGEVNSPLHF. The CDR3 DNA reads as TGTGCCATCAGCGGAGAGGTGAATTCACCCCTCCACTTT.

The rearrangement joins TRBV5-1 to TRBJ1-1; TRBD1 matches at 10 bases. This CDR3 is built from 14 residues. The V and J ends lost 4 bases and 10 bases, in that order; junction bases with no gene match: 10. Looked up from germline, CDR1 is SGHRS and CDR2 is YFSETQ. The CDR3 DNA is TGCGCCAGCAGCCCGGACAGGGGGAGGGGGTTAGCTTTCTTT. It specifies CASSPDRGRGLAFF.

The V gene is TRBV18, the J gene TRBJ1-2; unclear D gene. Germline assignment: CDR1 KGHSH and CDR2 LQKENI. The CDR3 has 13 amino acids. Trimming cost V 5 bases and J 1 base, with 8 bases left between them. CDR3 sequence (DNA): TGTGCCAGCTCAACAAACAGTAACTATGGCTACACCTTC. Translating it yields CASSTNSNYGYTF. The whole variable domain, filled in from reference TRBV18 and TRBJ1-2, reads NAGVMQNPRHLVRRRGQEARLRCSPMKGHSHVYWYRQLPEEGLKFMVYLQKENIIDESGMPKERFSAEFPKEGPSILRIQQVVRGDSAAYFCASSTNSNYGYTFGSGTRLTVV.

V is TRBV28 and J is TRBJ2-6; D is perhaps TRBD2 (5 bases). In germline, CDR1 is MDHEN, CDR2 SYDVKM. The CDR3 length is 16 residues. Trimming left V 1 base short and J 3 bases short, with 10 bases between. The CDR3 DNA sequence: TGTGCCAGCAGTTTATCTTCCGGGGTTGGGGCCAACGTCCTGACTTTC. It specifies CASSLSSGVGANVLTF.

This clone was counted once. J is TRBJ2-7 and V is TRBV9; TRBD1 agrees at 9 bases. This CDR3 has 15 amino acids. J lost 7 bases, V lost 3 bases, and 11 bases had no gene match. CDR1 and CDR2 from the germline V gene are SGDLS and YYNGEE. CDR3 sequence: CASSDRGPSLSEQYF. The CDR3 region has the DNA TGTGCCAGCAGCGACAGGGGGCCCTCTTTGAGTGAGCAGTACTTC.

The chain is built from TRBV7-9 and TRBJ2-7, with a possible D match to TRBD2 (6 bases). This CDR3 spans 17 amino acids. V was cut by 5 bases and J by 4 bases, with 24 bases left in between. Germline V gene sequence: CDR1 SEHNR, CDR2 FQNEAQ (reference sequence). Here the CDR3 reads CASSQTGGWQTRYEQYF. The CDR3 DNA sequence: TGTGCCAGCAGCCAAACCGGGGGTTGGCAGACGAGATACGAGCAGTACTTC.

V and J are TRBV25-1 and TRBJ1-6; D not resolved. The CDR3 spans 14 residues. The germline CDR1 and CDR2 sequences are MGHDK and SYGVNS. Trimming took 6 bases from V and 4 from J, leaving 10 bases between them. CDR3 DNA sequence: TGTGCCAGCAGCCCCCCGGGGTATAATTCACCCCTCCACTTT. Translated: CASSPPGYNSPLHF.

The DNA of the CDR3 is TGTGCCAGCAGTTTCGGACTTCTCGTAAATGAGCAGTTCTTC. Amino acid sequence: CASSFGLLVNEQFF. The rearrangement links TRBV27 to TRBJ2-1, with D possibly TRBD2 on 5 matching bases. V gave up 3 bases and J gave up 7 bases, with 13 bases separating them. In germline, CDR1 is MNHEY, CDR2 SMNVEV (reference sequence). This CDR3 has 14 residues.

This rearrangement joins TRBV7-2 to TRBJ1-2; D not certain. Germline-derived CDR1 and CDR2 are SGHTA and FQGNSA. This CDR3 is built from 14 residues. Trimming removed 2 bases at V and 10 bases at J, with 17 bases between. The CDR3 is CASSLSLLADAYTF. The DNA of the CDR3 is TGTGCCAGCAGCTTAAGTCTCTTGGCGGATGCCTACACCTTC.

V is TRBV27 and J is TRBJ2-1; D remains unclear. The CDR3 covers 13 residues. The germline CDR1 and CDR2 sequences are MNHEY and SMNVEV (reference sequence). Trimming cost V 3 bases and J 2 bases, with 5 bases left between them. The CDR3: CASSFSAYNEQFF. For the CDR3, the DNA is TGTGCCAGCAGTTTCTCGGCCTACAATGAGCAGTTCTTC.

The chain recombines TRBV3-1 (or the pseudogene TRBV3-2) with TRBJ2-7, with D perhaps TRBD1 (5 bases). Germline CDR1 and CDR2: LGHDT and YNNKEL (reference sequence). The V end lost 4 bases, the J end lost 1 base, and 8 bases lay between the germline ends. The CDR3 totals 13 residues. The CDR3 sequence is CASSLGVSYEQYF. The CDR3 nucleotides are TGTGCCAGCAGCCTAGGGGTTTCCTACGAGCAGTACTTC.

A note on this clone: Relative to the germline gene, one junction end is altered; a read error may explain this. V and J are TRBV5-8 and TRBJ2-5; 8 nucleotides match TRBD2. Germline V gene lookup returns CDR1 SGHTS and CDR2 YDEGEE. This CDR3 region has 16 residues. The chain's CDR3 is CASSLGLAVIQESQYF. CDR3 coding DNA: TGTGCCAGCAGCCTAGGACTAGCCGTTATCCAAGAGTCCCAGTACTTC.

The rearrangement uses TRBV11-2 and TRBJ1-3; D is undetermined. The germline V and J ends were trimmed by 0 bases and 0 bases, with 15 bases remaining between them. CDR3 size: 18 residues. Per the germline V gene, CDR1 is SGHAT and CDR2 is FQNNGV. Here the CDR3 reads CASSLDGVSLSSGNTIYF. In DNA, the CDR3 is TGTGCCAGCAGCTTAGATGGTGTCTCCCTGAGCTCTGGAAACACCATATATTTT.

The J gene is TRBJ2-3, the V gene TRBV27; TRBD1 matches 10 bases. The CDR3 runs 15 residues. Losses at the gene ends were 4 bases for V and 4 bases for J; bases not matched to a gene: 5. CDR1 and CDR2 (germline): MNHEY, SMNVEV (reference sequence). CDR3 sequence reads: CASSWGTGDPDTQYF. The CDR3 coding sequence is TGTGCCAGCAGTTGGGGGACAGGGGACCCAGATACGCAGTATTTT.

The chain joins TRBV5-1 to TRBJ2-2; no definite D call. The CDR3 sequence is 15 residues long. CDR1 is SGHRS, CDR2 YFSETQ, per germline. V was cut by 0 bases and J by 2 bases, with 8 bases left in between. CDR3 loop: CASSLDSINTGELFF. As DNA, the CDR3 is TGCGCCAGCAGCTTGGACAGTATTAACACCGGGGAGCTGTTTTTT. Looking up the rest from reference TRBV5-1 and TRBJ2-2 gives the full variable domain: KAGVTQTPRYLIKTRGQQVTLSCSPISGHRSVSWYQQTPGQGLQFLFEYFSETQRNKGNFPGRFSGRQFSNSRSEMNVSTLELGDSALYLCASSLDSINTGELFFGEGSRLTVL.

CDR3 protein: CASSPTPRVKEETQYF. CDR3 DNA: TGTGCCAGCAGCCCAACCCCCAGGGTCAAGGAAGAGACCCAGTACTTC. The chain combines TRBV28 with TRBJ2-5, with TRBD1 as a possible D gene (5 bases). The CDR3 is 16 residues long. The V end lost 6 bases, the J end lost 3 bases, and 20 bases lay between the germline ends. Germline CDR1 is MDHEN and CDR2 is SYDVKM.

The rearrangement joins TRBV19 to TRBJ1-5; D remains ambiguous. CDR3 size: 15 residues. Deletions cut 5 bases from V and 5 bases from J, with 16 bases between. Germline CDR1 is LNHDA and CDR2 is SQIVND (reference sequence). The CDR3: CASSSGGQFYQPQHF. Written as DNA, the CDR3 is TGTGCCAGTAGTTCCGGCGGCCAGTTTTATCAGCCCCAGCATTTT.

The chain links TRBV6-6 to TRBJ1-4, with a weak D call TRBD1 (6 bases). The CDR3 consists of 15 residues. Trimming removed 0 bases at V and 8 bases at J, with 13 bases between. Germline lookup yields CDR1 MNHNY and CDR2 SVGAGI (reference sequence). CDR3 amino acids: CASSYSAGEGEKLFF. The CDR3, as DNA: TGTGCCAGCAGTTACTCGGCAGGGGAGGGCGAAAAACTGTTTTTT.

The chain recombines TRBV4-2 with TRBJ2-7, with D possibly TRBD2 on 6 matching bases. Germline lookup yields CDR1 LGHNA and CDR2 YNFKEQ. This CDR3 contains 15 residues. Trimming removed 1 base at V and 4 bases at J, with 14 bases between. The CDR3 spells CASSQGGDDFYEQYF. For the CDR3, the DNA is TGTGCCAGCAGCCAAGGCGGGGATGACTTTTACGAGCAGTACTTC.

V and J are TRBV5-1 and TRBJ1-1, with D perhaps matching TRBD1 (5 bases). The length of the CDR3 is 13 residues. Germline V gene sequence: CDR1 SGHRS, CDR2 YFSETQ. V dropped 4 bases and J dropped 5 bases, with 12 bases sitting between them. The CDR3 DNA follows: TGCGCCAGCAGCCAGACAGTAGGGACTGAAGCTTTCTTT. Translated: CASSQTVGTEAFF.

The chain couples TRBV7-9 to TRBJ1-1; D call uncertain. CDR1 is SEHNR and CDR2 is FQNEAQ in the germline V gene (reference sequence). This CDR3 is 12 amino acids long. Trimming left V 6 bases short and J 2 bases short, with 7 bases between. CDR3 loop: CASSFSNTEAFF. In nucleotides, the CDR3 is TGTGCCAGCAGTTTCAGTAACACTGAAGCTTTCTTT.

This rearrangement joins TRBV4-2 to TRBJ1-4; D may be TRBD1 (6 bases). V dropped 1 base and J dropped 1 base, with 7 bases sitting between them. There are 15 residues in the CDR3. Per the germline V gene, CDR1 is LGHNA and CDR2 is YNFKEQ. Here the CDR3 DNA reads TGTGCCAGCAGCCAAGTCAGGGGAACTAATGAAAAACTGTTTTTT. Translated, it gives CASSQVRGTNEKLFF.

The chain carries TRBV6-5 and TRBJ2-1; D ambiguous. The germline V gene has CDR1 MNHEY and CDR2 SVGAGI. The CDR3 is 13 amino acids. V lost 7 bases and J 2 bases, leaving 9 bases between the germline ends. Here the CDR3 DNA reads TGTGCCAGCAAAGAGTCACCCTACAATGAGCAGTTCTTC. This codes for CASKESPYNEQFF.

The V and J genes are TRBV7-9 and TRBJ1-6; 7 nucleotides line up with TRBD1. With 2 bases clipped from V and 8 bases from J, the junction kept 6 bases outside the gene matches. The CDR3 totals 15 residues. Looked up from germline, CDR1 is SEHNR and CDR2 is FQNEAQ (reference sequence). The CDR3 sequence is CASSLLRDRDSPLHF. In DNA form, the CDR3 reads TGTGCCAGCAGCTTATTACGGGACAGAGATTCACCCCTCCACTTT.

The chain is built from TRBV20-1 and TRBJ1-2, with 7 nucleotides matching TRBD1. Germline V gene data show CDR1 as DFQATT and CDR2 as SNEGSKA (reference sequence). The junction had 4 bases not matched to a gene; V was cut back by 3 bases and J by 3 bases. The CDR3 sequence is 13 residues long. CDR3 sequence: CSASPGGYYGYTF. For the CDR3, the DNA is TGCAGTGCTAGTCCAGGGGGATACTATGGCTACACCTTC.

The chain combines TRBV29-1 with TRBJ1-1; D is possibly TRBD1 (5 bases). Germline-derived CDR1 and CDR2 are SQVTM and ANQGSEA. V lost 7 bases to trimming and J lost 1 base, with 13 bases between them. The CDR3 is made up of 13 amino acids. DNA of the CDR3: TGCAGCGGTAAGGGGCCCTCGAACACTGAAGCTTTCTTT. Translating gives CSGKGPSNTEAFF.

The rearrangement uses TRBV30 and TRBJ1-2, with D tentatively TRBD1 (6 bases). Germline V gene lookup returns CDR1 GTSNPN and CDR2 SVGIG (reference sequence). V was clipped by 3 bases and J by 8 bases, with 28 bases between them. The CDR3 runs to 17 residues. The chain's CDR3 is CAWRREAGTSSLGGYTF. In DNA form, the CDR3 reads TGTGCCTGGAGAAGGGAAGCCGGGACATCAAGCCTCGGAGGCTACACCTTC.